The 21 T cell receptor beta chains below come from one sample, sequenced in a study of T cell changes during pregnancy in multiple sclerosis. Generated by immunoSEQ multiplex PCR, the TCRdb table keeps only in-frame clones and is missing some. The profile covers around 60,000 clones, with 93% appearing a single time and approximately 1.7% taken by the ten largest. The source was peripheral blood, collected after pregnancy. Receptor source: a female donor with multiple sclerosis, enrolled in a pregnancy study.

V is TRBV7-2 and J is TRBJ2-3, with 14 bases lining up with TRBD2. J was trimmed by 6 bases and V by 5 bases; bases with no gene match: 7. CDR1 SGHTA and CDR2 FQGNSA come from the germline V gene. This CDR3 spans 16 amino acids. CDR3 sequence (DNA): TGTGCCAGCAGCCGAAAAGGGACTAGCGGGAGTGATACGCAGTATTTT. Protein product: CASSRKGTSGSDTQYF.

V usage is TRBV19 and J usage is TRBJ1-3, with D possibly matching TRBD1 (6 bases). Germline assignment: CDR1 LNHDA and CDR2 SQIVND (reference sequence). Trimming cost V 5 bases and J 2 bases, with 10 bases left between them. The CDR3 is 14 residues long. The CDR3 DNA reads TGTGCCAGTAGTGTGACAGGACCTGGAAACACCATATATTTT. Protein product: CASSVTGPGNTIYF.

The chain links TRBV9 to TRBJ2-1; 9 positions match TRBD2. The junction had 12 bases not matched to a gene; V was cut back by 7 bases and J by 4 bases. The CDR3 covers 16 residues. Germline V gives CDR1 SGDLS, CDR2 YYNGEE. CDR3 nucleotides: TGTGCCAGCGGACCGGGGCGGGAGGGCCCATACAATGAGCAGTTCTTC. Protein product: CASGPGREGPYNEQFF. The whole variable domain, remainder taken from reference TRBV9 and TRBJ2-1, is DSGVTQTPKHLITATGQRVTLRCSPRSGDLSVYWYQQSLDQGLQFLIQYYNGEERAKGNILERFSAQQFPDLHSELNLSSLELGDSALYFCASGPGREGPYNEQFFGPGTRLTVL.

The chain combines TRBV27 with TRBJ1-2; the match to TRBD1 covers 8 bases. The CDR3 is made up of 13 amino acids. Looked up from germline, CDR1 is MNHEY and CDR2 is SMNVEV (reference sequence). With V trimmed by 6 bases and J by 5 bases, 5 bases remained unmatched. The CDR3 here is CASSLDRGYGYTF. Here the CDR3 DNA reads TGTGCCAGCAGCCTTGACAGGGGATATGGCTACACCTTC.

Only one count was recorded for this clone. The genes are TRBV19 and TRBJ2-2, with a weak D call TRBD2 (5 bases). Germline CDR1 LNHDA, CDR2 SQIVND (reference sequence). CDR3 length equals 16 residues. V lost 3 bases, J lost 3 bases, and 14 bases lay in between. CDR3 residues: CASSIWEQQHTGELFF. DNA of the CDR3: TGTGCCAGTAGTATCTGGGAGCAGCAGCACACCGGGGAGCTGTTTTTT.

The chain uses TRBV7-9 and TRBJ2-3, with 7 positions matching TRBD1. J was trimmed by 0 bases and V by 0 bases; bases with no gene match: 6. Germline lookup yields CDR1 SEHNR and CDR2 FQNEAQ (reference sequence). The CDR3 sequence is 17 residues long. CDR3 residues: CASSLALTGSSTDTQYF. CDR3 nucleotide sequence: TGTGCCAGCAGCTTAGCCCTGACAGGGTCCAGCACAGATACGCAGTATTTT.

V and J are TRBV6-5 and TRBJ2-1, with 9 positions matching TRBD2. CDR1 and CDR2 from the germline V gene are MNHEY and SVGAGI. CDR3 size: 14 residues. Unmatched junction bases numbered 3, after V lost 0 bases and J lost 9 bases. The CDR3 loop is CASSYSGLASEQFF. CDR3 bases: TGTGCCAGCAGTTACTCGGGACTAGCCAGTGAGCAGTTCTTC.

In regard to this clone: Other DNA sequences from this sample encode an identical CDR3 as well. The chain is built from TRBV2 and TRBJ1-4; 8 bases line up with TRBD1. In germline, CDR1 is SNHLY, CDR2 FYNNEI. Trimming cost V 6 bases and J 8 bases; bases outside gene matches: 8. CDR3 length: 14 residues. The CDR3 coding sequence is TGTGCCAGCAGGGGGACAGGCAAGGCCGAAAAACTGTTTTTT. This translates into CASRGTGKAEKLFF.

The chain links TRBV28 to TRBJ1-5; D unresolved. The CDR3 has 15 amino acids. V lost 3 bases and J lost 6, with 15 bases in between. CDR1 MDHEN and CDR2 SYDVKM come from the germline V gene. The CDR3 here is CASSFLSSAGQPQHF. In DNA, the CDR3 is TGTGCCAGCAGTTTTCTTTCGTCGGCGGGTCAGCCCCAGCATTTT.

V gene TRBV7-9 combines with J gene TRBJ2-3, with D tentatively TRBD2 (5 bases). CDR3 length: 15 amino acids. Germline values: CDR1 SEHNR, CDR2 FQNEAQ (reference sequence). V shed 0 bases and J shed 0 bases, with 7 bases lying between them. CDR3: CASSLATGSTDTQYF. CDR3 in DNA: TGTGCCAGCAGCTTAGCAACGGGGAGCACAGATACGCAGTATTTT.

Here the CDR3 DNA reads TGTGCCAGCAGCCACAGGGGAAAAAATGAAAAACTGTTTTTT. Translated: CASSHRGKNEKLFF. The chain joins TRBV5-4 to TRBJ1-4; 7 nucleotides align to TRBD1. The CDR3 length is 14 residues. The junction had 5 bases not matched to a gene; V was cut back by 4 bases and J by 5 bases. Germline V gene sequence: CDR1 SGHNT, CDR2 YYREEE (reference sequence). The full variable domain, its missing parts supplied by reference TRBV5-4 and TRBJ1-4, is ETGVTQSPTHLIKTRGQQVTLRCSSQSGHNTVSWYQQALGQGPQFIFQYYREEENGRGNFPPRFSGLQFPNYSSELNVNALELDDSALYLCASSHRGKNEKLFFGSGTQLSVL.

The gene calls are TRBV6-5 and TRBJ1-3; D is undetermined. This CDR3 comprises 16 residues. Between the trimmed V and J ends, which lost 2 bases and 0 bases, there was a span of 11 bases. The germline CDR1 and CDR2 sequences are MNHEY and SVGAGI. The CDR3 is CASSYRPGSSGNTIYF. The CDR3 DNA sequence: TGTGCCAGCAGTTACAGGCCGGGGAGCTCTGGAAACACCATATATTTT.

The V call is TRBV7-9, the J call TRBJ1-2, with D maybe TRBD1 (5 bases). The V gene's germline CDR1 is SEHNR and CDR2 FQNEAQ (reference sequence). There are 16 residues in the CDR3. V lost 1 base to trimming and J lost 7 bases, with 19 bases between them. The CDR3 nucleotides read TGTGCCAGCAGCTTAGTGGGCCACGGCGGGGGGAGTGGCTACACCTTC. It encodes CASSLVGHGGGSGYTF. The full variable domain, its missing parts supplied by reference TRBV7-9 and TRBJ1-2, is DTGVSQNPRHKITKRGQNVTFRCDPISEHNRLYWYRQTLGQGPEFLTYFQNEAQLEKSRLLSDRFSAERPKGSFSTLEIQRTEQGDSAMYLCASSLVGHGGGSGYTFGSGTRLTVV.

This clone was observed a single time. This rearrangement joins TRBV7-6 to TRBJ2-1; D uncertain. Germline loops: CDR1 SGHVS, CDR2 FNYEAQ. V was shortened by 7 bases and J by 5 bases, with 18 bases between the two germline ends. The CDR3 is 15 residues long. In DNA, the CDR3 is TGTGCCAGCACCCCCGCCGGCGAGGTTCACAATGAGCAGTTCTTC. It is translated as CASTPAGEVHNEQFF.

V is TRBV9 and J is TRBJ2-1, with D possibly matching TRBD1 (6 bases). The CDR3 contains 14 residues. Germline loops: CDR1 SGDLS, CDR2 YYNGEE. The V end was cut by 5 bases, the J end by 2 bases, with 11 bases between. CDR3 sequence reads: CASSFDRTYNEQFF. The CDR3 DNA follows: TGTGCCAGCAGTTTCGACAGGACCTACAATGAGCAGTTCTTC.

The chain has TRBV19 and TRBJ1-4, with 8 bases matching TRBD1. The CDR3 runs 15 residues. The V and J ends lost 5 bases and 8 bases, in that order; junction bases with no gene match: 10. CDR1 and CDR2 from the germline V gene are LNHDA and SQIVND (reference sequence). CDR3 residues: CASSVRQGSAEKLFF. As DNA, the CDR3 is TGTGCCAGTAGTGTTCGACAGGGGTCGGCCGAAAAACTGTTTTTT.

The V gene is TRBV19, the J gene TRBJ2-7; TRBD2 might be the D (6 bases). V shed 5 bases and J shed 2 bases, with 10 bases lying between them. Germline-derived CDR1 and CDR2 are LNHDA and SQIVND (reference sequence). The CDR3 contains 13 residues. This chain's CDR3 is CASSPGLPYEQYF. The CDR3 DNA is TGTGCCAGTAGTCCGGGACTTCCCTACGAGCAGTACTTC.

The rearrangement links TRBV18 to TRBJ1-5; D might be TRBD1 (5 bases). V was trimmed by 2 bases and J by 7 bases, leaving 12 bases between them. From germline, CDR1 is KGHSH and CDR2 LQKENI. The CDR3 length is 14 residues. The CDR3 region has the DNA TGTGCCAGCTCACCAGCCAGGACACTCCAGCCCCAGCATTTT. Its translation: CASSPARTLQPQHF.

The chain's CDR3 is CASSVAGLAGEGVSYEQYF. Written as DNA, the CDR3 is TGTGCCAGCAGCGTTGCGGGACTAGCGGGAGAGGGGGTATCCTACGAGCAGTACTTC. This chain links TRBV7-2 with TRBJ2-7, with TRBD2 identical over 14 bases. The CDR3 length is 19 residues. Germline trimming cut 5 bases from V and 1 base from J; bases unmatched to any gene: 13. CDR1 SGHTA and CDR2 FQGNSA come from the germline V gene. The full variable domain, with the rest looked up from reference TRBV7-2 and TRBJ2-7, is GAGVSQSPSNKVTEKGKDVELRCDPISGHTALYWYRQSLGQGLEFLIYFQGNSAPDKSGLPSDRFSAERTGGSVSTLTIQRTQQEDSAVYLCASSVAGLAGEGVSYEQYFGPGTRLTVT.

The chain has TRBV4-3 and TRBJ1-5, with 7 bases that match TRBD1. This CDR3 is built from 17 residues. V lost 1 base and J lost 0; bases outside the gene matches: 6. Looked up from germline, CDR1 is LGHNA and CDR2 is YSLEER. The CDR3 here is CASSQGLEGASNQPQHF. The CDR3 DNA sequence: TGCGCCAGCAGCCAAGGACTAGAGGGGGCTAGCAATCAGCCCCAGCATTTT.

The chain uses TRBV7-2 and TRBJ2-7, with 7 bases identical to TRBD2. After removal of 1 base from V and 7 bases from J, the junction contained 10 bases not matched to a gene. Germline-derived CDR1 and CDR2 are SGHTA and FQGNSA. The CDR3 totals 15 residues. CDR3 sequence reads: CASSLGGLAAREQYF. Written as DNA, the CDR3 is TGTGCCAGCAGCTTAGGGGGCCTAGCGGCACGGGAGCAGTACTTC.